These T cell receptor beta chains were read from a single sample in a study of CD4+ T cells in melanoma. Sequencing was performed with immunoSEQ multiplex PCR; in TCRdb, only in-frame clones are kept and a portion is missing. The data show tens of thousands of clones, approximately 74% seen once. The material sequenced was tumor tissue. The receptor set was obtained from a human donor with melanoma. The CDR3 runs from the conserved cysteine through the conserved F or W. The D gene is left open where the match is weak. Rows give clone size only sometimes, using once, few, many, or a class for an expanded clone.

clone_size	d_call	v_call	j_call	cdr3_aa	cdr3_nt
once	TRBD1	TRBV19	TRBJ1-5	CASSTTGGRGNQPQHF	TGTGCCAGTAGTACGACAGGGGGCAGGGGCAATCAGCCCCAGCATTTT
-	-	TRBV7-2	TRBJ2-7	CASSLAAGTGYEQYF	TGTGCCAGCAGCTTAGCGGCGGGGACGGGCTACGAGCAGTACTTC
-	-	TRBV28	TRBJ1-2	CASSIAGVYGYTF	TGTGCCAGCAGTATAGCAGGGGTCTATGGCTACACCTTC
-	TRBD1	TRBV4-2	TRBJ2-1	CASSQGAGQAYNEQFF	TGTGCCAGCAGCCAAGGGGCTGGACAGGCGTACAATGAGCAGTTCTTC
-	TRBD2	TRBV7-9	TRBJ2-2	CASRRGGGTGELFF	TGTGCCAGCAGGCGGGGCGGGGGCACCGGGGAGCTGTTTTTT
medium-sized	-	TRBV5-8	TRBJ2-7	CASSFGTRAYEQYF	TGTGCCAGCAGCTTCGGAACCAGGGCCTACGAGCAGTACTTC
-	TRBD2	TRBV19	TRBJ2-1	CASSPNTGLVYNEQFF	TGTGCCAGTAGTCCCAATACTGGACTAGTCTACAATGAGCAGTTCTTC
-	TRBD2	TRBV5-1	TRBJ2-7	CASSRTTSGSYEQYF	TGCGCCAGCAGCAGAACGACTAGCGGCTCCTACGAGCAGTACTTC
few	-	TRBV27	TRBJ1-1	CASSFRWGRGTEAFF	TGTGCCAGCAGTTTCCGGTGGGGGCGCGGCACTGAAGCTTTCTTT
few	-	TRBV5-4	TRBJ1-1	CATGQRMNTEAFF	TGTGCCACCGGACAGCGCATGAACACTGAAGCTTTCTTT
-	-	TRBV5-1	TRBJ1-6	CASSVREAYNSPLHF	TGCGCCAGCAGCGTAAGGGAGGCCTATAATTCACCCCTCCACTTT
-	-	TRBV7-9	TRBJ1-1	CASSSWSFMNTEAFF	TGTGCCAGCAGCAGCTGGAGCTTCATGAACACTGAAGCTTTCTTT
-	-	TRBV9	TRBJ1-2	CASSVGRGSVYGYTF	TGTGCCAGCAGCGTAGGTCGGGGAAGCGTCTATGGCTACACCTTC
-	-	TRBV5-1	TRBJ1-3	CASRSGQANSGNTIYF	TGCGCCAGCCGATCGGGGCAGGCAAACTCTGGAAACACCATATATTTT
few	-	TRBV6-5	TRBJ1-1	CASSPEGGTEAFF	TGTGCCAGCAGCCCCGAGGGCGGCACTGAAGCTTTCTTT
-	-	TRBV30	TRBJ1-1	CAAGTEAFF	TGTGCTGCGGGGACTGAAGCTTTCTTT
-	TRBD1	TRBV28	TRBJ2-1	CASNRPGQGINEQFF	TGTGCCAGCAATAGACCGGGACAGGGTATCAATGAGCAGTTCTTC
few	-	TRBV7-7	TRBJ2-5	CASTGVLSETQYF	TGTGCTAGCACGGGGGTTTTGTCAGAGACCCAGTACTTC
many	TRBD2	TRBV6-5	TRBJ2-2	CASSYGGGSSGELFF	TGTGCCAGCAGTTACGGCGGGGGGTCGAGCGGGGAGCTGTTTTTT
-	TRBD2	TRBV5-1	TRBJ2-2	CASSSTGTRGTGELFF	TGCGCCAGCAGTTCTACCGGGACTAGAGGCACCGGGGAGCTGTTTTTT
-	-	TRBV10-3	TRBJ1-1	CAISEVNTEAFF	TGTGCCATCAGTGAGGTGAACACTGAAGCTTTCTTT
-	TRBD2	TRBV7-9	TRBJ2-7	CASSCLIERGPSSYEQYF	TGTGCCAGCAGCTGCCTGATTGAGCGGGGGCCCTCCTCCTACGAGCAGTACTTC
-	-	TRBV13	TRBJ2-1	CASSLRGRGNEQFF	TGTGCCAGCAGCTTGCGGGGCAGGGGTAATGAGCAGTTCTTC
-	TRBD1	TRBV29-1	TRBJ2-1	CSVEFSGQVVDEQFF	TGCAGCGTTGAATTCTCCGGACAGGTAGTCGATGAGCAGTTCTTC
-	-	TRBV30	TRBJ1-3	CAWGVSRTAFGNTIYF	TGTGCCTGGGGAGTTTCCCGGACGGCCTTTGGAAACACCATATATTTT
-	-	TRBV7-9	TRBJ1-2	CASSLESGAFGYTF	TGTGCCAGCAGCTTAGAGTCAGGGGCCTTTGGCTACACCTTC
-	TRBD1	TRBV28	TRBJ1-5	CASSTPSTGVGEPQHF	TGTGCCAGCAGTACACCGTCAACAGGGGTGGGGGAGCCCCAGCATTTT
-	-	TRBV6-1	TRBJ1-6	CASSGGGPLHF	TGTGCCAGCAGTGGAGGGGGACCCCTCCACTTT
-	TRBD1	TRBV7-2	TRBJ2-5	CASSGSGGETQYF	TGTGCCAGCAGCGGATCAGGGGGAGAGACCCAGTACTTC
-	-	TRBV27	TRBJ2-2	CASTLRPNTGELFF	TGTGCCAGCACTCTCCGACCGAACACCGGGGAGCTGTTTTTT
-	TRBD1	TRBV10-2	TRBJ1-6	CASRGQNSPLHF	TGCGCCAGCAGGGGACAGAATTCACCCCTCCACTTT
-	-	TRBV29-1	TRBJ2-1	CSVETGEQFF	TGCAGCGTTGAAACCGGGGAGCAGTTCTTC
-	-	TRBV7-9	TRBJ2-7	CASSGATDKYEQYF	TGTGCCAGCAGTGGTGCGACGGATAAGTACGAGCAGTACTTC
few	-	TRBV4-3	TRBJ1-5	CASSQDLGTNQPQHF	TGCGCCAGCAGCCAAGATTTGGGCACAAATCAGCCCCAGCATTTT
-	TRBD1	TRBV6-1	TRBJ2-7	CASRLDRVDEQYF	TGTGCCAGCAGGCTGGACAGGGTGGACGAGCAGTACTTC
-	TRBD1	TRBV5-1	TRBJ1-2	CASSLDAGTVYGYTF	TGCGCCAGCAGCTTGGATGCAGGGACAGTGTATGGCTACACCTTC
few	-	TRBV6-5	TRBJ2-7	CASSYSIGASSYEQYF	TGTGCCAGCAGTTACTCGATTGGGGCAAGCTCCTACGAGCAGTACTTC
-	-	TRBV7-9	TRBJ1-5	CASSPQGSADQPQHF	TGTGCCAGCAGCCCACAGGGCTCCGCGGATCAGCCCCAGCATTTT
-	TRBD1	TRBV7-6	TRBJ2-7	CASSKVQGDGEQYF	TGTGCCAGCAGCAAAGTACAGGGGGACGGCGAGCAGTACTTC
-	-	TRBV9	TRBJ1-1	CASSPWGNTEAFF	TGTGCCAGCAGTCCGTGGGGGAACACTGAAGCTTTCTTT
-	-	TRBV15	TRBJ2-5	CATSSVGVKLEETQYF	TGTGCCACCAGCAGCGTCGGGGTCAAGCTGGAGGAGACCCAGTACTTC
-	-	TRBV6-1	TRBJ2-3	CASSEWWGGASDTQYF	TGTGCCAGCAGTGAATGGTGGGGGGGGGCCTCAGATACGCAGTATTTT
-	-	TRBV7-6	TRBJ2-5	CASSPPKRQETQYF	TGTGCCAGCAGCCCCCCTAAGAGACAAGAGACCCAGTACTTC
-	-	TRBV15	TRBJ1-5	CATSSDIGQPQHF	TGTGCCACCAGCAGTGACATCGGACAGCCCCAGCATTTT
-	-	TRBV25-1	TRBJ1-4	CASSDLFWTDTEKLFF	TGTGCCAGCAGTGACCTTTTTTGGACGGACACCGAAAAACTGTTTTTT
-	-	TRBV7-6	TRBJ2-3	CASSLPREGLNQGFTDTQYF	TGTGCCAGCAGCTTGCCCCGTGAGGGGCTCAATCAGGGTTTCACAGATACGCAGTATTTT
-	TRBD1	TRBV7-7	TRBJ2-6	CASSGLVGGGGSGANVLTF	TGTGCCAGCAGTGGATTAGTAGGGGGCGGCGGCTCTGGGGCCAACGTCCTGACTTTC
-	-	TRBV7-2	TRBJ1-6	CASSLNPPLHF	TGTGCCAGCAGCTTAAATCCACCCCTCCACTTT
-	-	TRBV6-6	TRBJ2-2	CASSFKGAGELFF	TGTGCCAGCAGTTTTAAGGGTGCCGGGGAGCTGTTTTTT
many	-	TRBV6-1	TRBJ1-5	CASSEFGRANSNQPQHF	TGTGCCAGCAGTGAATTCGGCAGGGCTAATAGCAATCAGCCCCAGCATTTT
once	TRBD1	TRBV28	TRBJ2-7	CASSWGQGIYEQYF	TGTGCCAGCAGTTGGGGACAGGGGATTTACGAGCAGTACTTC
-	-	TRBV5-5	TRBJ2-7	CASSLAQGGNEQYF	TGTGCCAGCAGCTTGGCCCAAGGGGGGAACGAGCAGTACTTC
once	-	TRBV4-1	TRBJ1-2	CASSQDGDGYTF	TGCGCCAGCAGCCAAGATGGGGATGGCTACACCTTC
-	TRBD2	TRBV6-4	TRBJ2-3	CASSDKPSGGATDTQYF	TGTGCCAGCAGTGACAAACCTAGCGGGGGGGCCACGGATACGCAGTATTTT
-	TRBD1	TRBV29-1	TRBJ1-4	CSVGDSFNEKLFF	TGCAGCGTAGGGGACAGTTTTAATGAAAAACTGTTTTTT
-	TRBD1	TRBV2	TRBJ1-2	CASSGDRAVVSYTF	TGTGCCAGCAGTGGGGACAGGGCGGTAGTTAGCTACACCTTC
-	-	TRBV7-9	TRBJ2-7	CASRGGSSYEQYF	TGTGCCAGCAGGGGGGGAAGCTCCTACGAGCAGTACTTC
many	TRBD1	TRBV28	TRBJ2-1	CASSRGQVYNEQFF	TGTGCCAGCAGTCGAGGACAGGTCTACAATGAGCAGTTCTTC
-	TRBD2	TRBV2	TRBJ2-3	CASSRGVNTDTQYF	TGTGCCAGCAGCCGGGGGGTCAACACAGATACGCAGTATTTT
-	-	TRBV5-1	TRBJ1-4	CASSISGTVNEKLFF	TGCGCCAGCAGCATCTCCGGGACCGTTAATGAAAAACTGTTTTTT